Shown below are 10 T cell receptor beta chains from a single sample sequenced in a study of PD-1 blockade in classical Hodgkin lymphoma. Measured with immunoSEQ multiplex PCR; TCRdb has only the in-frame clones, and not every one. The data show around 9,700 clones, nearly 85% seen once. Time point given: cycle 4 day 1 (C4D1), after more than five weeks of nivolumab. The patients all showed relapse after autologous stem cell transplantation, while their brentuximab vedotin exposure varied. The material was peripheral blood mononuclear cells (PBMCs), obtained before the fourth cycle of nivolumab. The receptors were gathered from a human donor with classical Hodgkin lymphoma.

The chain uses TRBV7-3 and TRBJ2-4, with TRBD2 matching 10 bases. CDR1 is SGHTA, CDR2 FQGTGA, per germline. Trimming at V came to 4 bases and at J to 7 bases, leaving 1 base not matched to a gene. CDR3 length equals 13 residues. This chain's CDR3 is CASSSSGSNIQYF. The DNA for the CDR3 is TGTGCCAGCAGCTCTAGCGGGAGTAACATTCAGTACTTC. Filled out from reference TRBV7-3 and TRBJ2-4, the complete variable domain reads GAGVSQTPSNKVTEKGKYVELRCDPISGHTALYWYRQSLGQGPEFLIYFQGTGAADDSGLPNDRFFAVRPEGSVSTLKIQRTERGDSAVYLCASSSSGSNIQYFGAGTRLSVL.

The chain combines TRBV11-2 with TRBJ1-2; 9 bases line up with TRBD1. Germline V gives CDR1 SGHAT, CDR2 FQNNGV. J was trimmed by 2 bases and V by 2 bases; bases with no gene match: 3. CDR3 length: 15 residues. CDR3 protein: CASSLWGTGNYGYTF. Here the CDR3 DNA reads TGTGCCAGCAGCTTATGGGGGACAGGGAACTATGGCTACACCTTC.

The chain joins TRBV10-3 to TRBJ1-4, with TRBD1 matching 8 bases. CDR3 size: 15 residues. Germline CDR1 reads ENHRY; CDR2 reads SYGVKD. V lost 2 bases, J lost 7 bases, and 6 bases stayed unmatched. In DNA, the CDR3 is TGTGCCATCAGTGAGCCGCAGGGGGCTAGTGAAAAACTGTTTTTT. Its translation is CAISEPQGASEKLFF.

This sequence joins TRBV5-1 and TRBJ1-6; perhaps TRBD1 as D (6 bases). The V end was cut by 2 bases, the J end by 9 bases, with 21 bases between. The CDR3 contains 17 residues. Germline V gene lookup returns CDR1 SGHRS and CDR2 YFSETQ. The CDR3 loop reads CASSFGAPSKGGSPLHF. CDR3 nucleotide sequence: TGCGCCAGCAGCTTTGGGGCCCCGAGTAAAGGGGGTTCACCCCTCCACTTT.

This clone is a singleton in its sample. The chain is built from TRBV6-1 and TRBJ2-1; perhaps D is TRBD1 or TRBD2 (5 bases each). Germline loops: CDR1 MNHNS, CDR2 SASEGT. Deletions cut 4 bases from V and 5 bases from J, with 21 bases between. CDR3 length: 17 residues. CDR3 in amino acids: CASSAGTFPWGHNEQFF. CDR3 nucleotide sequence: TGTGCCAGCAGTGCCGGGACCTTCCCCTGGGGACACAATGAGCAGTTCTTC.

This clone has a single count. The chain recombines TRBV10-2 with TRBJ2-2, with 11 bases that match TRBD2. CDR1 is WSHSY, CDR2 SAAADI, per germline. The ends lost 10 bases at V and 7 bases at J; junction bases unmatched: 8. The CDR3 length is 14 residues. The CDR3 is CAIRSGGADGELFF. CDR3 in DNA: TGCGCCATTCGTAGCGGGGGGGCGGACGGGGAGCTGTTTTTT.

The V gene is TRBV28, the J gene TRBJ2-7, with 9 bases fitting TRBD2. This CDR3 comprises 18 residues. Germline CDR1 and CDR2: MDHEN and SYDVKM. With 2 bases clipped from V and 6 bases from J, the junction kept 17 bases outside the gene matches. The CDR3 DNA is TGTGCCAGCAGTTTAGGAGGACGGGCGGGGGGGCCTAGGAGCGAGCAGTACTTC. Amino acid sequence: CASSLGGRAGGPRSEQYF.

V and J are TRBV30 and TRBJ1-2; D unclear. Trimming pared 1 base from V and 1 base from J, leaving 10 bases between. CDR1 is GTSNPN, CDR2 SVGIG, per germline (reference sequence). The CDR3 sequence is 14 residues long. CDR3 sequence reads: CAWSGTEHNYGYTF. CDR3 coding DNA: TGTGCCTGGAGTGGAACAGAACATAACTATGGCTACACCTTC.

The chain carries TRBV2 and TRBJ2-3, with 12 bases matching TRBD2. This CDR3 comprises 17 residues. Germline CDR1 is SNHLY and CDR2 is FYNNEI. Trimming took 9 bases from V and 2 from J; bases not matched to a gene: 12. The CDR3 DNA follows: TGTGCCAGTTCGGGCTCTACTAGCGGGAGGCTCACAGATACGCAGTATTTT. Its translation: CASSGSTSGRLTDTQYF.

J is TRBJ2-1 and V is TRBV5-1; possible D gene TRBD2, 6 bases. The germline gives CDR1 SGHRS, CDR2 YFSETQ. The V end was cut by 7 bases, the J end by 0 bases, with 17 bases between. The CDR3 is made up of 16 amino acids. CDR3 nucleotides: TGCGCCAGCGGGTTAATGGCGACTAGCTCCTACAATGAGCAGTTCTTC. This translates into CASGLMATSSYNEQFF.